A selection of T cell receptor beta chains follows, all from one sample in a study of blood T cell repertoires in COVID-19. Sequencing used immunoSEQ multiplex PCR; TCRdb keeps in-frame clones, though not all of them. Counted here are 200,000 to 250,000 clones, around 86% occurring once; the ten biggest clones make up about 4%. The sequenced sample was PBMCs or T cells enriched from blood (not recorded which). The origin of the receptors is a middle-aged woman with acute COVID-19. The CDR3 runs from the conserved cysteine through the conserved F or W. The D gene is left open where the match is weak. Some rows have no size entry. The others give once, few or many, or a class for an expanded clone.

clone size: NA; D gene: NA; V gene: TRBV19; J gene: TRBJ1-1; CDR3 DNA: TGTGCCAGTAGAGAAGGGGGAGCGGACACTGAAGCTTTCTTT; CDR3 protein: CASREGGADTEAFF
clone size: once; D gene: NA; V gene: TRBV5-5; J gene: TRBJ2-4; CDR3 DNA: TGTGCCAGCAGCTTGGCGGGGATTGAAAACATTCAGTACTTC; CDR3 protein: CASSLAGIENIQYF
clone size: NA; D gene: NA; V gene: TRBV19; J gene: TRBJ1-3; CDR3 DNA: TGTGCCAGTAGGTCCCCAGGAAGGTCGAACACCATATATTTT; CDR3 protein: CASRSPGRSNTIYF
clone size: NA; D gene: TRBD2; V gene: TRBV11-2; J gene: TRBJ2-7; CDR3 DNA: TGTGCCAGCAGCTTGCGGACTAGCGGGATCCTGATACGCTACGAGCAGTACTTC; CDR3 protein: CASSLRTSGILIRYEQYF
clone size: NA; D gene: NA; V gene: TRBV18; J gene: TRBJ2-5; CDR3 DNA: TGTGCCAGCTCACCAGAGATACAAGAGACCCAGTACTTC; CDR3 protein: CASSPEIQETQYF
clone size: NA; D gene: NA; V gene: TRBV6-5; J gene: TRBJ1-5; CDR3 DNA: TGTGCCAGCGATTCCGGGAGTGACCCGCCCCAGCATTTT; CDR3 protein: CASDSGSDPPQHF
clone size: NA; D gene: NA; V gene: TRBV15; J gene: TRBJ1-2; CDR3 DNA: TGTGCCACCAGCAGAGCAGGGAAAGGAGGCTACACCTTC; CDR3 protein: CATSRAGKGGYTF
clone size: NA; D gene: TRBD1; V gene: TRBV7-3; J gene: TRBJ1-1; CDR3 DNA: TGTGCCAGCAGCCTTACAGGGGCCGGGAACACTGAAGCTTTCTTT; CDR3 protein: CASSLTGAGNTEAFF
clone size: NA; D gene: TRBD2; V gene: TRBV6-1; J gene: TRBJ2-1; CDR3 DNA: TGTGCCAGCAGTGAATTCGGTAGCGGGGGAGACGAGCAGTTCTTC; CDR3 protein: CASSEFGSGGDEQFF
clone size: NA; D gene: NA; V gene: TRBV5-5; J gene: TRBJ2-1; CDR3 DNA: TGTGCCAGCAGCAACCGCGAACCCGAGCAGTTCTTC; CDR3 protein: CASSNREPEQFF
clone size: once; D gene: NA; V gene: TRBV5-1; J gene: TRBJ2-1; CDR3 DNA: TGCGCCAGCAGCTTGGCCACCAGCGGCCTTCGGAATGAGCAGTTCTTC; CDR3 protein: CASSLATSGLRNEQFF
clone size: NA; D gene: TRBD1; V gene: TRBV4-1; J gene: TRBJ1-6; CDR3 DNA: TGCGCCAGCCGGTACGACGACAGGGGTAATTCACCCCTCCACTTT; CDR3 protein: CASRYDDRGNSPLHF
clone size: NA; D gene: NA; V gene: TRBV7-9; J gene: TRBJ2-3; CDR3 DNA: TGTGCCAGCAGCTTCGGTTCAGGGTACACAGATACGCAGTATTTT; CDR3 protein: CASSFGSGYTDTQYF
clone size: NA; D gene: NA; V gene: TRBV7-9; J gene: TRBJ1-2; CDR3 DNA: TGTGCCAGCGGGGACTCAGCGAACTATGGCTACACCTTC; CDR3 protein: CASGDSANYGYTF
clone size: few; D gene: TRBD1; V gene: TRBV5-1; J gene: TRBJ1-6; CDR3 DNA: TGCGCCAGCAGCTTGGAACAGGGGAGCACTTCACCCCTCCACTTT; CDR3 protein: CASSLEQGSTSPLHF
clone size: NA; D gene: TRBD1; V gene: TRBV7-7; J gene: TRBJ2-1; CDR3 DNA: TGTGCTAGCAGCTACCACCCAACAGGGGAGTACAATGAGCAGTTCTTC; CDR3 protein: CASSYHPTGEYNEQFF
clone size: NA; D gene: TRBD2; V gene: TRBV6-5; J gene: TRBJ2-5; CDR3 DNA: TGTGCCAGCACACTGCGGGGGGGCCGAGAGACCCAGTACTTC; CDR3 protein: CASTLRGGRETQYF
clone size: NA; D gene: NA; V gene: TRBV6-2/TRBV6-3; J gene: TRBJ1-5; CDR3 DNA: TGTGCCAGCAGTGGAAGAACCGGAGCTAGCAATCAGCCCCAGCATTTT; CDR3 protein: CASSGRTGASNQPQHF
clone size: NA; D gene: TRBD2; V gene: TRBV6-2/TRBV6-3; J gene: TRBJ2-1; CDR3 DNA: TGTGCCAGCAGTTACTCGAGTCGGGGGGGGCAATCCTACAATGAGCAGTTCTTC; CDR3 protein: CASSYSSRGGQSYNEQFF
clone size: NA; D gene: NA; V gene: TRBV7-8; J gene: TRBJ2-1; CDR3 DNA: TGTGCCAGCAGCTTACTGTACAATGAGCAGTTCTTC; CDR3 protein: CASSLLYNEQFF
clone size: NA; D gene: NA; V gene: TRBV5-4; J gene: TRBJ2-7; CDR3 DNA: TGTGCCAGCAGCTTGGAGCTTTCCGCGTCGGAGCAGTACTTC; CDR3 protein: CASSLELSASEQYF
clone size: few; D gene: NA; V gene: TRBV19; J gene: TRBJ2-1; CDR3 DNA: TGTGCCAGTAGAGCAGGGCTTCGCGACAATGAGCAGTTCTTC; CDR3 protein: CASRAGLRDNEQFF
clone size: NA; D gene: TRBD1; V gene: TRBV14; J gene: TRBJ1-2; CDR3 DNA: TGTGCCAGCAGCCAGCGTTATGGCAGGGGGTTCTATGGCTACACCTTC; CDR3 protein: CASSQRYGRGFYGYTF
clone size: once; D gene: NA; V gene: TRBV7-2; J gene: TRBJ1-1; CDR3 DNA: TGTGCCAGCAGCTTAGAACGGACTGAAGCTTTCTTT; CDR3 protein: CASSLERTEAFF
clone size: NA; D gene: TRBD2; V gene: TRBV9; J gene: TRBJ2-3; CDR3 DNA: TGTGCCAGCAGCGTAGTGGGAGGGGTCACAGATACGCAGTATTTT; CDR3 protein: CASSVVGGVTDTQYF
clone size: NA; D gene: NA; V gene: TRBV11-2; J gene: TRBJ2-6; CDR3 DNA: TGTGCCAGCAGCGACCCAGGGTCTGGGGCCAACGTCCTGACTTTC; CDR3 protein: CASSDPGSGANVLTF
clone size: NA; D gene: TRBD1; V gene: TRBV6-5; J gene: TRBJ1-2; CDR3 DNA: TGTGCCAGCAGTTGGGACAGGGGGTTTCATGGCTACACCTTC; CDR3 protein: CASSWDRGFHGYTF
clone size: NA; D gene: NA; V gene: TRBV2; J gene: TRBJ1-6; CDR3 DNA: TGTGCCAGCAGGACGGCGTCCAAGGGGTCACCCCTCCACTTT; CDR3 protein: CASRTASKGSPLHF
clone size: NA; D gene: NA; V gene: TRBV5-1; J gene: TRBJ1-5; CDR3 DNA: TGCGCCAGCAGCTTGAGCGGGGGTTCTCAGCCCCAGCATTTT; CDR3 protein: CASSLSGGSQPQHF
clone size: NA; D gene: TRBD1; V gene: TRBV12-3/TRBV12-4; J gene: TRBJ1-1; CDR3 DNA: TGTGCCAGCAGTTCCTGGACAGGGGGTGAAGCTTTCTTT; CDR3 protein: CASSSWTGGEAFF
clone size: NA; D gene: NA; V gene: TRBV6-5; J gene: TRBJ2-7; CDR3 DNA: TGTGCCAGCTATGGCAAGGGGCAAAACTCCTACGAGCAGTACTTC; CDR3 protein: CASYGKGQNSYEQYF
clone size: NA; D gene: NA; V gene: TRBV11-2; J gene: TRBJ1-1; CDR3 DNA: TGTGCCAGCAGCCTCGGCGGGGGGTTGTCTGAAGCTTTCTTT; CDR3 protein: CASSLGGGLSEAFF
clone size: NA; D gene: TRBD1; V gene: TRBV30; J gene: TRBJ1-5; CDR3 DNA: TGTGCCTGGGACAGGGGAAGCAATCAGCCCCAGCATTTT; CDR3 protein: CAWDRGSNQPQHF
clone size: NA; D gene: TRBD1; V gene: TRBV13; J gene: TRBJ1-2; CDR3 DNA: TGTGCCAGCAGGCGGACAGGGTCGCCCTATGGCTACACCTTC; CDR3 protein: CASRRTGSPYGYTF
clone size: once; D gene: TRBD1; V gene: TRBV18; J gene: TRBJ1-1; CDR3 DNA: TGTGCCAGCTCACCAGCGGGACAGGGGTCTGAAGCTTTCTTT; CDR3 protein: CASSPAGQGSEAFF
clone size: once; D gene: NA; V gene: TRBV9; J gene: TRBJ1-6; CDR3 DNA: TGTGCCAGCAGCGTAGAGCAGGCCGGGGCACCCCTCCACTTT; CDR3 protein: CASSVEQAGAPLHF
clone size: NA; D gene: NA; V gene: TRBV25-1; J gene: TRBJ2-2; CDR3 DNA: TGTGCCAGCAGCCAAGCAGGGGAGCTGTTTTTT; CDR3 protein: CASSQAGELFF
clone size: NA; D gene: TRBD2; V gene: TRBV3-1/TRBV3-2; J gene: TRBJ2-5; CDR3 DNA: TGTGCCAGCAGCCAAGAACCAATAGCGGGGTCCCAAGAGACCCAGTACTTC; CDR3 protein: CASSQEPIAGSQETQYF
clone size: once; D gene: TRBD1; V gene: TRBV3-1/TRBV3-2; J gene: TRBJ1-1; CDR3 DNA: TGTGCCAGCAGCCCGGGACAGGGGAGGGCTGAAGCTTTCTTT; CDR3 protein: CASSPGQGRAEAFF
clone size: NA; D gene: TRBD1; V gene: TRBV19; J gene: TRBJ1-1; CDR3 DNA: TGTGCCAGTAGTATATACAGGGGGAACACTGAAGCTTTCTTT; CDR3 protein: CASSIYRGNTEAFF
clone size: once; D gene: NA; V gene: TRBV7-3; J gene: TRBJ2-3; CDR3 DNA: TGTGCCAGCAGCCCCACCTTGGGGCGGAACACAGATACGCAGTATTTT; CDR3 protein: CASSPTLGRNTDTQYF
clone size: NA; D gene: NA; V gene: TRBV19; J gene: TRBJ1-5; CDR3 DNA: TGTGCCAGTAGTATGCGGCGGCGGCAGCCCCAGCATTTT; CDR3 protein: CASSMRRRQPQHF
clone size: NA; D gene: TRBD2; V gene: TRBV5-6; J gene: TRBJ2-1; CDR3 DNA: TGTGCCAGCAGCCGAGGGACTAGCGGGGGGCGATACAATGAGCAGTTCTTC; CDR3 protein: CASSRGTSGGRYNEQFF
clone size: NA; D gene: NA; V gene: TRBV24-1; J gene: TRBJ1-1; CDR3 DNA: TGTGCCACCAGTGCCCCGGGGAGGGGGGGAACTGAAGCTTTCTTT; CDR3 protein: CATSAPGRGGTEAFF
clone size: NA; D gene: NA; V gene: TRBV7-3; J gene: TRBJ1-6; CDR3 DNA: TGTGCCAGCAGCTTACTCGCGCCGAATTCACCCCTCCACTTT; CDR3 protein: CASSLLAPNSPLHF
clone size: NA; D gene: NA; V gene: TRBV4-1; J gene: TRBJ1-2; CDR3 DNA: TGCGCCAGCAGTCCCGGGACACTAGCTAACTATGGCTACACCTTC; CDR3 protein: CASSPGTLANYGYTF
clone size: few; D gene: NA; V gene: TRBV19; J gene: TRBJ1-2; CDR3 DNA: TGTGCCAGTGGGGCTGCGACCCACTATGGCTACACCTTC; CDR3 protein: CASGAATHYGYTF
clone size: few; D gene: NA; V gene: TRBV18; J gene: TRBJ1-3; CDR3 DNA: TGTGCCAGCTCACCACCCCTATCTGGAAACACCATATATTTT; CDR3 protein: CASSPPLSGNTIYF